This T cell receptor beta chain was recovered during a study of cytomegalovirus exposure and HLA in healthy donors. Study information: There were approximately 81 million unique TCRs (from HLA-typed donors) in an early data release.

V lost 3 bases and J 6 bases, leaving 17 bases between the germline ends. Germline-derived CDR1 and CDR2 are SQVTM and ANQGSEA. The CDR3 consists of 15 residues. Comment on this clone: No antigen is known for it.

Overall study results and limits: HLA allele associations emerged for about 16,000 TCR beta sequences in a later analysis, at 0.05 false discovery rate. For cytomegalovirus status, the classifier reportedly gave diagnoses with high specificity and sensitivity. Some V segments (TRBV6-2 and TRBV6-3 among them) were excluded as indistinguishable.

The PCR was carried out with 60 Vbeta primers and 13 Jbeta primers. Data came from immunoSEQ multiplex PCR; TCRdb stores just in-frame clones and leaves some out. The table lists 90,000 to 100,000 clones, around 80% of them singletons. The sequenced material came from PBMCs. This TCR was sampled from a man aged 40-49 years in good health and CMV-seronegative. This chain uses TRBV29-1 with TRBJ2-2; D possibly corresponds to TRBD1 (6 bases). The DNA of the CDR3 is TGCAGCGTTGAGAACAGGGTTGATCGGGCCGGGGAGCTGTTTTTT. The encoded protein is CSVENRVDRAGELFF.